A single sample gave rise to the 25 T cell receptor beta chains below, sequenced in a study of CD8+CD57+ T cells in acquired aplastic anemia. Genomic DNA provided the template from which TCR beta VDJ and CDR3 profiles were obtained. TCRdb reanalysed the reads using MiXCR and keeps one entry per CDR3 protein. This table holds roughly 150,000 distinct CDR3 sequences, around 47% found once. Flow cytometry had shown expanded CD8+CD57+ cells in the patients chosen for sequencing. Specimen: sorted CD4+, CD8+, or CD8+CD57+ T cells (not recorded which) from PBMCs. The receptors here all came from a human donor with aplastic anemia.

CDR3 sequence (DNA): TGTGCCAGCAGCGTAGGTGATAGCACAGATACGCAGTATTTT. This sequence encodes CASSVGDSTDTQYF. The chain couples TRBV9 to TRBJ2-3, with D unresolved. The CDR3 totals 14 residues. V was pared by 0 bases and J by 0 bases, with 5 bases between. CDR1 and CDR2 (germline): SGDLS, YYNGEE.

This clonotype has at least ten counts. This chain connects TRBV9 to TRBJ1-2; a possible D gene is TRBD1 (6 bases). The germline V gene encodes CDR1 SGDLS and CDR2 YYNGEE. The CDR3 is 16 residues long. V lost 0 bases to trimming and J lost 3 bases, with 15 bases between them. Here the CDR3 DNA reads TGTGCCAGCAGCGTAGAGGTCTCAGGGGTCCACTATGGCTACACCTTC. Translation: CASSVEVSGVHYGYTF.

This clonotype was picked up many times. The rearrangement uses TRBV19 and TRBJ1-6; 8 bases are a match to TRBD1. Per the germline V gene, CDR1 is LNHDA and CDR2 is SQIVND (reference sequence). CDR3 length equals 14 residues. V lost 9 bases, J lost 6 bases, and 7 bases stayed unmatched. The chain's CDR3 is CASRGTGVNSPLHF. CDR3 nucleotides: TGTGCCAGCAGGGGGACAGGAGTTAATTCACCCCTCCACTTT.

Turning to this clonotype: Being one base from a much bigger clone, this may be a read error. The genes are TRBV20-1 and TRBJ2-1; D unclear. The better agreement between TRBJ2-7 and the DNA end casts doubt on the J call. This CDR3 has 12 amino acids. Germline V CDR1 and CDR2: DFQATT, SNEGSKA (reference sequence). The CDR3 is CSAKTYYNEQYF. For the CDR3, the DNA is TGCAGTGCTAAGACTTATTACAATGAGCAGTACTTC.

This clonotype was observed a handful of times. Possible read error: a much larger clone is one base away. The genes are TRBV9 and TRBJ2-5, with unresolved D. The CDR3 contains 14 residues. Trimming shortened V by 3 bases and J by 5 bases, and 14 bases separated the two germline ends. Germline values: CDR1 SGDLS, CDR2 YYNGEE. In nucleotides, the CDR3 is TGTGCCAGCAGCGCAGGAGACAATGACGAGACCCAGTACTTC. The encoded protein is CASSAGDNDETQYF.

The rearrangement links TRBV2 to TRBJ2-7; the D call may be TRBD1 or TRBD2 (5 bases each). CDR1 SNHLY and CDR2 FYNNEI come from the germline V gene. The ends were cut back, 7 bases at V and 6 bases at J, with 19 bases in the middle. The CDR3 sequence is 14 residues long. CDR3 nucleotides: TGTGCCAGCACTCCGAGGGGCACCGGGGTCGAGCAGTACGTC. As protein: CASTPRGTGVEQYV.

About this clonotype: At one end the junction does not follow the germline gene, possibly because of a read error. The J gene is TRBJ2-2, the V gene TRBV2; D ambiguous. The CDR3 runs to 13 residues. Germline values: CDR1 SNHLY, CDR2 FYNNEI. For the CDR3, the DNA is TGCGCTCTTGGTGGGGTACTGTCCGGGGAGCTGTTTTTT. Translating it yields CALGGVLSGELFF. The full variable domain, completed using reference TRBV2 and TRBJ2-2, is EPEVTQTPSHQVTQMGQEVILRCVPISNHLYFYWYRQILGQKVEFLVSFYNNEISEKSEIFDDQFSVERPDGSNFTLKIRSTKLEDSAMYFCALGGVLSGELFFGEGSRLTVL.

Many counts were recorded for this clonotype. The chain has TRBV25-1 and TRBJ2-3, with unresolved D. Germline CDR1 and CDR2: MGHDK and SYGVNS. Between the trimmed V and J ends, which lost 3 bases and 0 bases, there was a span of 10 bases. The CDR3 covers 15 residues. The CDR3 region has the DNA TGTGCCAGCAGTGAGGCACAGTTTAGCACAGATACGCAGTATTTT. It translates to CASSEAQFSTDTQYF.

J is TRBJ2-7 and V is TRBV25-1, with 7 nucleotides matching TRBD2. Germline V gene data show CDR1 as MGHDK and CDR2 as SYGVNS. CDR3 length: 14 amino acids. The ends lost 6 bases at V and 6 bases at J; junction bases unmatched: 11. The CDR3 region has the DNA TGTGCCAGCAGAAGAGCGGCTAGCGGCGGCGAGCAGTACTTC. Protein: CASRRAASGGEQYF.

The chain has TRBV15 and TRBJ2-1; no definite D call. V lost 5 bases to trimming and J lost 6 bases, with 17 bases between them. This CDR3 is built from 15 residues. Germline V lookup: CDR1 LNHNV, CDR2 YYDKDF (reference sequence). CDR3 nucleotides: TGTGCCACCAGCTCATGGACGAGCGATGTCAATGAGCAGTTCTTC. Its translation is CATSSWTSDVNEQFF.

This chain uses TRBV5-1 with TRBJ1-1; D is undetermined. CDR3 length equals 13 residues. Germline-derived CDR1 and CDR2 are SGHRS and YFSETQ. V was pared by 7 bases and J by 1 base, with 11 bases between. CDR3 amino acids: CASGRTANTEAFF. The CDR3 DNA sequence: TGCGCCAGCGGCCGGACGGCGAACACTGAAGCTTTCTTT.

The chain couples TRBV10-3 to TRBJ1-1, with D tentatively TRBD1 (5 bases). This CDR3 has 12 amino acids. Germline V CDR1 and CDR2: ENHRY, SYGVKD. The V end was cut by 8 bases, the J end by 6 bases, with 13 bases between. CDR3 sequence: CAIGGGTPEAFF. The CDR3 nucleotides are TGTGCCATCGGGGGGGGGACCCCTGAAGCTTTCTTT.

This chain connects TRBV9 to TRBJ2-2, with TRBD1 identical over 7 bases. Trimming at V came to 0 bases and at J to 3 bases, leaving 2 bases not matched to a gene. CDR1 SGDLS and CDR2 YYNGEE come from the germline V gene. CDR3 length: 15 residues. CDR3 residues: CASSVGQGYTGELFF. The CDR3 bases are TGTGCCAGCAGCGTAGGACAGGGATACACCGGGGAGCTGTTTTTT. Variable domain in full (rest from reference TRBV9 and TRBJ2-2): DSGVTQTPKHLITATGQRVTLRCSPRSGDLSVYWYQQSLDQGLQFLIQYYNGEERAKGNILERFSAQQFPDLHSELNLSSLELGDSALYFCASSVGQGYTGELFFGEGSRLTVL.

The V and J genes are TRBV19 and TRBJ1-6; the D gene is possibly TRBD1 (5 bases). Germline V gives CDR1 LNHDA, CDR2 SQIVND (reference sequence). Trimming took off 9 bases at V and 14 bases at J, with 11 bases between the two ends. This CDR3 comprises 10 residues. The CDR3 sequence: CASSSQALHF. DNA of the CDR3: TGTGCCAGCAGTTCACAGGCCCTCCACTTT.

This clonotype was detected many times. The rearrangement joins TRBV20-1 to TRBJ1-1, with D unclear. The germline CDR1 and CDR2 sequences are DFQATT and SNEGSKA (reference sequence). The CDR3 is made up of 15 amino acids. The V end was cut by 5 bases, the J end by 1 base, with 17 bases between. The CDR3 spells CSAPAASITNTEAFF. The CDR3, as DNA: TGCAGTGCTCCGGCGGCATCCATTACGAACACTGAAGCTTTCTTT.

This clonotype was picked up many times. The rearrangement uses TRBV19 and TRBJ1-1; tentative D call: TRBD1 (6 bases). CDR1 is LNHDA, CDR2 SQIVND, per germline (reference sequence). Deletions cut 3 bases from V and 5 bases from J, with 13 bases between. This CDR3 region has 14 residues. This CDR3 is CASSIAAGATEAFF. For the CDR3, the DNA is TGTGCCAGTAGTATCGCGGCGGGGGCAACTGAAGCTTTCTTT. The entire variable domain, with the rest obtained from reference TRBV19 and TRBJ1-1, is as follows: DGGITQSPKYLFRKEGQNVTLSCEQNLNHDAMYWYRQDPGQGLRLIYYSQIVNDFQKGDIAEGYSVSREKKESFPLTVTSAQKNPTAFYLCASSIAAGATEAFFGQGTRLTVV.

In its sample, this clonotype was seen many times. The chain is built from TRBV5-1 and TRBJ1-1, with 9 bases fitting TRBD1. The CDR3 spans 14 residues. CDR1 is SGHRS and CDR2 is YFSETQ in the germline V gene. V was clipped by 2 bases and J by 4 bases; unmatched bases: 3. CDR3 bases: TGCGCCAGCAGCTTAAACAGGGGGCCCACTGAAGCTTTCTTT. Translation gives CASSLNRGPTEAFF.

The chain uses TRBV24-1 and TRBJ2-3; 8 nucleotides agree with TRBD2. Germline-derived CDR1 and CDR2 are KGHDR and SFDVKD. The length of the CDR3 is 18 residues. V was clipped by 2 bases and J by 2 bases; unmatched bases: 11. The chain's CDR3 is CATSDSIRVAGSTDTQYF. CDR3 nucleotides: TGTGCCACCAGTGATTCGATTCGAGTAGCGGGGTCCACAGATACGCAGTATTTT.

This clonotype was picked up a small number of times. V usage is TRBV3-1 and J usage is TRBJ1-2; 8 bases agree with TRBD1. The CDR3 totals 17 residues. V trimming: 4 bases; J trimming: 6 bases; junction bases outside the gene matches: 16. Germline CDR1 reads LGHDT; CDR2 reads YNNKEL (reference sequence). The CDR3 nucleotides read TGTGCCAGCAGCCCGCAGGGGGCGGGTTATCGGACGGATGGCTACACCTTC. Protein: CASSPQGAGYRTDGYTF.

Many counts were recorded for this clonotype. This chain connects TRBV7-2 to TRBJ2-1; D is undetermined. Germline V gene data show CDR1 as SGHTA and CDR2 as FQGNSA. V dropped 6 bases and J dropped 4 bases, with 16 bases sitting between them. CDR3 length equals 15 residues. DNA for the CDR3: TGTGCCAGCAGTGGCGGACCTAACACTTACAATGAGCAGTTCTTC. Protein: CASSGGPNTYNEQFF.

This clonotype was detected ten times or more. The CDR3 DNA sequence: TGTGCCAGCAGAGCCTTTCCGGGACAGTACTACGAGCAGTACTTC. It translates to CASRAFPGQYYEQYF. J is TRBJ2-7 and V is TRBV2, with 7 bases aligning to TRBD1. V lost 6 bases and J lost 3; bases outside the gene matches: 11. Per germline, CDR1 SNHLY and CDR2 FYNNEI. This CDR3 has 15 amino acids.

The chain links TRBV10-1 to TRBJ2-7; D uncertain. CDR3 size: 13 residues. From germline, CDR1 is WNHNN and CDR2 SYGVQD (reference sequence). CDR3 DNA sequence: TGCGCCAGCAGCCCCGGGCTAGTCGGCGAGCAGCACGTC. It codes for CASSPGLVGEQHV.

V is TRBV6-1 and J is TRBJ1-6; perhaps TRBD1 as D (6 bases). The CDR3 length is 15 residues. V lost 1 base and J lost 7, with 11 bases in between. Germline CDR1 MNHNS, CDR2 SASEGT. The CDR3 DNA is TGTGCCAGCAGTGAAGGGACAGTCCCCAATTCACCCCTCCACTTT. Amino acids: CASSEGTVPNSPLHF.

This clonotype has ten or more counts. The J gene is TRBJ2-5, the V gene TRBV7-2, with no clear D. Germline CDR1 and CDR2: SGHTA and FQGNSA. The length of the CDR3 is 13 residues. V was pared by 4 bases and J by 4 bases, with 10 bases between. The CDR3 loop reads CASSYDVGETQYF. The CDR3 DNA reads as TGTGCCAGCAGCTACGACGTGGGAGAGACCCAGTACTTC.

This clonotype was counted at least ten times. The chain links TRBV20-1 to TRBJ2-1, with D possibly being TRBD2 (6 bases). Trimming cost V 1 base and J 6 bases, with 13 bases left between them. This CDR3 spans 14 amino acids. CDR1 and CDR2 from the germline V gene are DFQATT and SNEGSKA (reference sequence). CDR3 coding DNA: TGCAGTGCTAGAGGTATCCGGGAGAGCAATGAGCAGTTCTTC. Its translation: CSARGIRESNEQFF.